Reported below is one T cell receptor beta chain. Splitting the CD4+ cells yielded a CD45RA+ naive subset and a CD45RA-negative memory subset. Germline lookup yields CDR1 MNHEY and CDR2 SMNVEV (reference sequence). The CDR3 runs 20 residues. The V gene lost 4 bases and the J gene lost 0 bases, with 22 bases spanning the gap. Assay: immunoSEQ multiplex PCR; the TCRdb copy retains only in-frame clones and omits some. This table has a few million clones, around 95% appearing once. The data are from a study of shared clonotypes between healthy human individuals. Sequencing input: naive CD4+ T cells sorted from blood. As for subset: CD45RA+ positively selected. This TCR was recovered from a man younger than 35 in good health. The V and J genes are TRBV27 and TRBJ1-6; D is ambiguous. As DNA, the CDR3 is TGTGCCAGCAGTTCCTCGGGCCCAGCAGCCTTAAGCTCCTATAATTCACCCCTCCACTTT. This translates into CASSSSGPAALSSYNSPLHF.